Sequencing of this T cell receptor (beta chain) was carried out in a study of T cell repertoires in cytomegalovirus infection (dated by TCRdb to about 2019). Context from the whole study: Alongside well-studied HLA-B-restricted epitopes, the peptide stimulations were aimed at recently identified HLA-C-restricted CMV epitopes, whose presentation resists viral immunomodulation. The HLA type of each donor mattered for the analysis, because public TCR beta signatures pointed to carriage of CMV infection along with the matching HLA type. Results the study describes overall, beyond this receptor: Carriers of CMV infection plus the relevant HLA type were discriminated by the cumulative frequency of public TCR beta family members in the study cohort and in an independent approximately 340-donor cohort. In the ex vivo response, HLA-C-restricted CMV-specific TCR beta clonotypes were dominant, and in two of eight donors the single most frequent clonotype came from this HLA-C-restricted group.

About this clonotype: Its antigen is currently not known. Per-base quality was not reported, and no clone a single base away is much larger than it.

The treatment or condition label corresponds to: in vitro stimulation with specific CMV peptide epitopes to enrich CMV-specific T cells. TCRdb lists the instrument as Illumina HiSeq 1500. In-frame beta chains were kept once TCRdb had trimmed the public reads at Q25 with fastp and called clones with MiXCR. All rows with the same CDR3 protein become a single entry with the most common DNA and genes. This sample comprises about 890,000 distinct CDR3 sequences, 25% to 40% of them detected only once. The ten largest clonotypes hold 13% of the sample. Spanning cysteine to phenylalanine, the CDR3 consists of 14 amino acids. The retained sequence is limited to the CDR3, 42 bases, with the frame set at the first base. From a lookup of the germline V gene (reference sequence), CDR1 and CDR2 are DFQATT and SNEGSKA.

The TCR originated in a human donor in good health (CMV status not recorded). Some clones in this sample may be carry-over from other donors' samples. The rearrangement combines TRBV20-1 with TRBJ1-2, with 11 bases matching TRBD1. The sequencing here drew on cultured CD8+ T cells from PBMCs, taken from culture after CMV antigen stimulation. Here is the DNA: TGCAGGGAGGACAGGGGGCAAGGTGGCTATGGCTACACCTTC. It translates to CREDRGQGGYGYTF.